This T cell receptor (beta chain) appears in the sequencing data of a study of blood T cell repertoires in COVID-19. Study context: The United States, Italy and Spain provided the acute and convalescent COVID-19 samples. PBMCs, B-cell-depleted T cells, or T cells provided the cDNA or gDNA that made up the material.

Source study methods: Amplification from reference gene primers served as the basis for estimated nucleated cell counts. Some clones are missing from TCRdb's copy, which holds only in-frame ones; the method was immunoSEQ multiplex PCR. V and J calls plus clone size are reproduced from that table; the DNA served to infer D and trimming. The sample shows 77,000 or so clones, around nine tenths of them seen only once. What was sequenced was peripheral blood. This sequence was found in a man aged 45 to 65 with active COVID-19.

The CDR3 is CASSEANLVGAKDEQYF. Written as DNA, the CDR3 is TGTGCCAGCAGTGAAGCAAACCTAGTGGGGGCTAAGGACGAGCAGTACTTC. J is TRBJ2-7 and V is TRBV6-1; a weak D match, TRBD1 (6 bases). Trimming cost V 0 bases and J 5 bases, with 20 bases left between them. Germline-derived CDR1 and CDR2 are MNHNS and SASEGT. The CDR3 extends over 17 amino acids.